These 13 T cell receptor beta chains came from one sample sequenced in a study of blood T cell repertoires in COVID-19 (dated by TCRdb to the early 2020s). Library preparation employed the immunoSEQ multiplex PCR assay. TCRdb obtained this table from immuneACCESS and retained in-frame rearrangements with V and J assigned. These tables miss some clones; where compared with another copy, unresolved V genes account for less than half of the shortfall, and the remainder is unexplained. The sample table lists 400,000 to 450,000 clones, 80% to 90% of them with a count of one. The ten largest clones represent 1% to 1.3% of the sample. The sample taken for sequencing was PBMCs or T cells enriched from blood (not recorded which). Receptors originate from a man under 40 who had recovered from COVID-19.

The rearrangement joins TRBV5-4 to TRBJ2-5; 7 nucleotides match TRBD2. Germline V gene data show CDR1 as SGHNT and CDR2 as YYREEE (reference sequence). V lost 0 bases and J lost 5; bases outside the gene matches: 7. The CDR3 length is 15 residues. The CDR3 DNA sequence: TGTGCCAGCAGCTTGGCCGGGACTACGCAGGAGACCCAGTACTTC. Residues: CASSLAGTTQETQYF.

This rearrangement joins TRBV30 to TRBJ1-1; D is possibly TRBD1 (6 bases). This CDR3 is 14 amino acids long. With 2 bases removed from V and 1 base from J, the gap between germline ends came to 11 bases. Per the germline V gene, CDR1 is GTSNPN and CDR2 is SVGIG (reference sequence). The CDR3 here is CAWSTTGWNTEAFF. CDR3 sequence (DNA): TGTGCCTGGAGTACCACAGGGTGGAACACTGAAGCTTTCTTT. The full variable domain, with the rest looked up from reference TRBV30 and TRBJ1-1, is SQTIHQWPATLVQPVGSPLSLECTVEGTSNPNLYWYRQAAGRGLQLLFYSVGIGQISSEVPQNLSASRPQDRQFILSSKKLLLSDSGFYLCAWSTTGWNTEAFFGQGTRLTVV.

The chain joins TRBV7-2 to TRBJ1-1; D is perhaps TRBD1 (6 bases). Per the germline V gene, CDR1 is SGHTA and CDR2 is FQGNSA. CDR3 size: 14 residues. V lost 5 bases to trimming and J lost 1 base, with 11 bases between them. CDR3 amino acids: CASSPGHANTEAFF. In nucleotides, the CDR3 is TGTGCCAGCAGCCCGGGACACGCGAACACTGAAGCTTTCTTT.

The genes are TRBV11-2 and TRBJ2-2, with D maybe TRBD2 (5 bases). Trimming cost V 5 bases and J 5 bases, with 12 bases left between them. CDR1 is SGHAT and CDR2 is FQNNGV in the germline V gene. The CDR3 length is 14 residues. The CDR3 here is CASSPSGLTGELFF. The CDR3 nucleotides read TGTGCCAGCAGCCCCAGCGGCCTGACCGGGGAGCTGTTTTTT.

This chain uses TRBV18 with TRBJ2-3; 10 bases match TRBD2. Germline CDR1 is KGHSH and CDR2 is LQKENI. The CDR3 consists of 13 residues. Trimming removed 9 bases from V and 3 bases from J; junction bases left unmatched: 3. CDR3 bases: TGTGCCAGTGGGACTAGCGTGACAGATACGCAGTATTTT. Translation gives CASGTSVTDTQYF.

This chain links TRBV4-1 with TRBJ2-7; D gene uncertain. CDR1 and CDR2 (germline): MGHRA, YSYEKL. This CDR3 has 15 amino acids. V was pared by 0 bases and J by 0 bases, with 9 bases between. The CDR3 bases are TGCGCCAGCAGCCAAGAGGCAGGCAACTCCTACGAGCAGTACTTC. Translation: CASSQEAGNSYEQYF.

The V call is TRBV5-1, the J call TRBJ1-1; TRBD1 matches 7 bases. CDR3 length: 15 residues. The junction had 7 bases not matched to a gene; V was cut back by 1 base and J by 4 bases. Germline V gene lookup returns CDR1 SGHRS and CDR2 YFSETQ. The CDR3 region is CASSLTGQVGTEAFF. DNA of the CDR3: TGCGCCAGCAGCTTGACCGGACAGGTAGGCACTGAAGCTTTCTTT.

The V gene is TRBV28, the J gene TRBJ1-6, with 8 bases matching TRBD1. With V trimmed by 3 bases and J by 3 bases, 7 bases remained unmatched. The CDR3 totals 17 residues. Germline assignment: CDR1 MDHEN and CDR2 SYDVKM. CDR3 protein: CASSLLLTGVYNSPLHF. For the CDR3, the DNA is TGTGCCAGCAGTTTGCTACTGACAGGGGTCTATAATTCACCCCTCCACTTT.

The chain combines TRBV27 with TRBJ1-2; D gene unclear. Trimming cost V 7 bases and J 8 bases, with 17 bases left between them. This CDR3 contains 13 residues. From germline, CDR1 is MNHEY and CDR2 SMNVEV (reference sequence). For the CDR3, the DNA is TGTGCCAGCACCCCCGATAGCTTAAGGGGCTACACCTTC. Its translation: CASTPDSLRGYTF.

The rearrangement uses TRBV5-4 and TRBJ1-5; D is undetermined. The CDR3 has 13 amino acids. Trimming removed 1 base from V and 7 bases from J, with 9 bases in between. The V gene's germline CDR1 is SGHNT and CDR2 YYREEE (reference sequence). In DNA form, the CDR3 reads TGTGCCAGCAGCTTGTCAGGCTCCCAGCCCCAGCATTTT. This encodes CASSLSGSQPQHF.

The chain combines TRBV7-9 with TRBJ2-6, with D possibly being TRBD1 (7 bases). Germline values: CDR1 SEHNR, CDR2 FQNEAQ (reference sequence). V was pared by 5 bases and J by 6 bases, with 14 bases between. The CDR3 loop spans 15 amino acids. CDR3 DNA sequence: TGTGCCAGCAGCCTAGGAGGGGGCTCGGCCAACGTCCTGACTTTC. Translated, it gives CASSLGGGSANVLTF.

The CDR3 loop reads CASSQVRTGEKLFF. In DNA, the CDR3 is TGTGCCAGCAGCCAAGTCCGGACAGGAGAAAAACTGTTTTTT. The rearrangement links TRBV3-1 (or the pseudogene TRBV3-2) to TRBJ1-4; 7 positions agree with TRBD1. Trimming removed 1 base from V and 8 bases from J; junction bases left unmatched: 4. Germline V gene sequence: CDR1 LGHDT, CDR2 YNNKEL (reference sequence). The length of the CDR3 is 14 residues.

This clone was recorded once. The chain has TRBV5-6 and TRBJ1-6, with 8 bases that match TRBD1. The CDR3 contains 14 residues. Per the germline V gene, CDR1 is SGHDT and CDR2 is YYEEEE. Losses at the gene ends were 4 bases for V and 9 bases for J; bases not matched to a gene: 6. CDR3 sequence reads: CASSEDRDGSPLHF. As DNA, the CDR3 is TGTGCCAGCAGCGAGGACAGGGATGGTTCACCCCTCCACTTT.